What follows are 15 T cell receptor beta chains derived from one specimen sequenced in a study of T-cell memory formation after mild COVID-19. TCRdb recomputed calls from the 5' RACE reads with MiXCR, one row per CDR3 protein. The sample holds 150,000 or so distinct CDR3 sequences; 14% are singletons and the top ten take approximately 14%. Sequenced sample: PBMCs or a T cell subset sorted from them (not recorded which). The receptors were gathered from an adult woman who had mild COVID-19 (a few samples of this study predate the infection). Cell type and time point are not known.

This clonotype has at least ten counts. The chain is built from TRBV7-8 and TRBJ2-5, with D uncertain. CDR1 is SGHVS and CDR2 is FQNEAQ in the germline V gene. V gave up 6 bases and J gave up 4 bases, with 15 bases separating them. The CDR3 runs to 14 residues. The CDR3 reads CASRWITVGETQYF. The CDR3 DNA follows: TGTGCCAGCAGGTGGATCACGGTTGGAGAGACCCAGTACTTC.

The chain employs TRBV12-3 or TRBV12-4 and TRBJ2-5; possibly TRBD1 or TRBD2 for D (5 bases each). The CDR3 totals 16 residues. Trimming left V 5 bases short and J 4 bases short, with 20 bases between. The CDR3 region has the DNA TGTGCCAGCAGTACCCAGACGGGACCGAGGGGAGAGACCCAGTACTTC. As protein: CASSTQTGPRGETQYF.

At least ten counts were recorded for this clonotype. The V gene is TRBV7-6, the J gene TRBJ2-2; maybe TRBD1 (5 bases). This CDR3 has 17 residues. Germline V gives CDR1 SGHVS, CDR2 FNYEAQ. V was shortened by 5 bases and J by 3 bases, with 19 bases between the two germline ends. CDR3 sequence: CASSPKAAGLDTGELFF. The CDR3 DNA is TGTGCCAGCAGCCCAAAGGCGGCAGGGCTGGACACCGGGGAGCTGTTTTTT.

This clonotype was recorded a few times. The chain has TRBV12-3 or TRBV12-4 and TRBJ2-1, with 8 bases lining up with TRBD1. The CDR3 totals 17 residues. V lost 5 bases, J lost 2 bases, and 11 bases stayed unmatched. CDR3 sequence: CASSPYSGTGAYNEQFF. The CDR3 DNA sequence: TGTGCCAGCAGTCCTTATTCCGGGACAGGAGCCTACAATGAGCAGTTCTTC.

The chain combines TRBV20-1 with TRBJ2-5; TRBD2 agrees at 11 bases. The ends lost 1 base at V and 2 bases at J; junction bases unmatched: 6. This CDR3 spans 16 amino acids. Germline V CDR1 and CDR2: DFQATT, SNEGSKA (reference sequence). CDR3 nucleotide sequence: TGCAGTGCTAGAGCTGGGACTAGCGGACGTCAAGAGACCCAGTACTTC. Amino acid sequence: CSARAGTSGRQETQYF.

This clonotype was observed a few times. The J gene is TRBJ2-1, the V gene TRBV7-2; D gene unclear. Germline V gene data show CDR1 as SGHTA and CDR2 as FQGNSA. The CDR3 length is 17 residues. Trimming cost V 5 bases and J 5 bases, with 22 bases left between them. CDR3 amino acids: CASSRRFGFMGDNEQFF. The CDR3 coding sequence is TGTGCCAGCAGCCGTCGATTTGGGTTCATGGGCGACAATGAGCAGTTCTTC.

This chain links TRBV12-3 or TRBV12-4 with TRBJ1-5; TRBD1 aligns across 9 bases. The CDR3 loop spans 15 amino acids. The V and J ends lost 5 bases and 2 bases, in that order; junction bases with no gene match: 4. CDR3 sequence: CASSTGGSGNQPQHF. DNA for the CDR3: TGTGCCAGCAGTACAGGGGGCAGTGGCAATCAGCCCCAGCATTTT.

This clonotype was counted many times. The chain is built from TRBV9 and TRBJ2-3; 8 bases line up with TRBD2. After removal of 4 bases from V and 2 bases from J, the junction contained 9 bases not matched to a gene. Germline V gene lookup returns CDR1 SGDLS and CDR2 YYNGEE. This CDR3 has 16 residues. In DNA form, the CDR3 reads TGTGCCAGCAGCCCCTGGACTAGCAGAAACACAGATACGCAGTATTTT. Translation gives CASSPWTSRNTDTQYF.

The CDR3, as DNA: TGTGCCAGCAGTTCCCGGACTAGCGGGGACAATGAGCAGTTCTTC. Translated: CASSSRTSGDNEQFF. The gene calls are TRBV28 and TRBJ2-1; 12 positions match TRBD2. This CDR3 has 15 residues. Trimming removed 4 bases from V and 5 bases from J; junction bases left unmatched: 3. Germline values: CDR1 MDHEN, CDR2 SYDVKM.

The chain uses TRBV27 and TRBJ1-2, with 7 bases aligning to TRBD1. The length of the CDR3 is 14 residues. Germline values: CDR1 MNHEY, CDR2 SMNVEV (reference sequence). V dropped 7 bases and J dropped 7; count of bases not matched to a gene: 12. Here the CDR3 DNA reads TGTGCCAGCACCAACTTCCGACAGGGAGGTGGCTACACCTTC. It translates to CASTNFRQGGGYTF.

The rearrangement links TRBV12-3 or TRBV12-4 to TRBJ2-7; 9 nucleotides agree with TRBD2. This CDR3 spans 12 amino acids. V trimming: 5 bases; J trimming: 6 bases; junction bases outside the gene matches: 2. The chain's CDR3 is CASSGLAFEQYF. The CDR3, as DNA: TGTGCCAGCAGTGGACTAGCGTTCGAGCAGTACTTC.

CDR3 sequence: CASSVKAGTMNEKLFF. The DNA of the CDR3 is TGTGCCAGTAGTGTCAAGGCGGGGACAATGAATGAAAAACTGTTTTTT. The rearrangement links TRBV19 to TRBJ1-4, with D perhaps matching TRBD1 (6 bases). CDR1 and CDR2 from the germline V gene are LNHDA and SQIVND (reference sequence). Trimming removed 5 bases at V and 5 bases at J, with 18 bases between. The CDR3 covers 16 residues. Supplemented by reference TRBV19 and TRBJ1-4, the full variable domain reads DGGITQSPKYLFRKEGQNVTLSCEQNLNHDAMYWYRQDPGQGLRLIYYSQIVNDFQKGDIAEGYSVSREKKESFPLTVTSAQKNPTAFYLCASSVKAGTMNEKLFFGSGTQLSVL.

The chain uses TRBV7-9 and TRBJ2-7, with 10 bases aligning to TRBD1. The V gene's germline CDR1 is SEHNR and CDR2 FQNEAQ (reference sequence). The ends lost 3 bases at V and 6 bases at J; junction bases unmatched: 8. CDR3 length: 15 residues. CDR3: CASSLQRTGGTEQYF. The CDR3 nucleotides are TGTGCCAGCAGCTTGCAACGGACAGGGGGTACCGAGCAGTACTTC.

This clonotype has just a few counts. V gene TRBV7-6 combines with J gene TRBJ2-2; D gene ambiguous. This CDR3 comprises 15 residues. CDR1 SGHVS and CDR2 FNYEAQ come from the germline V gene. V was cut by 0 bases and J by 3 bases, with 8 bases left in between. CDR3 residues: CASSLARGYTGELFF. The DNA for the CDR3 is TGTGCCAGCAGCTTAGCGCGAGGTTACACCGGGGAGCTGTTTTTT.

J is TRBJ2-2 and V is TRBV25-1; perhaps D is TRBD1 or TRBD2 (5 bases each). CDR3 length: 15 residues. Trimming removed 4 bases at V and 3 bases at J, with 12 bases between. Germline CDR1 is MGHDK and CDR2 is SYGVNS. The CDR3 DNA is TGTGCCAGCAGTGGTCGAGGGGCGGACACCGGGGAGCTGTTTTTT. Its protein product is CASSGRGADTGELFF.